Detailed here is one T cell receptor (beta chain). The target antigen is unknown. This sample stems from a study of T cells in Graves' hyperthyroidism and ophthalmopathy. Findings of the study overall: For ophthalmopathy, model prediction preceded onset by a median roughly 6.3 months. Ophthalmopathy was separated from stable hyperthyroidism by a 13 V-J model. Most expanded thyroid clonotypes above 0.001 also appeared in blood.

CDR1 and CDR2 (germline): SNHLY, FYNNEI. CDR3 length: 13 amino acids. V lost 7 bases, J lost 3 bases, and 10 bases lay in between. Amplification targeted TCR beta CDR3 regions from RNA transcripts. Primed by the HTBI set, a first-round RT-PCR was run on the TCR CDR3. TCRdb reprocessed the multiplex PCR reads via MiXCR and lists one record per CDR3 protein. The profile shows about 570,000 distinct CDR3 sequences, 40% to 55% of them singletons. Any patient presenting with uncontrolled infection, other autoimmune disease, pregnancy or lactation was left out. This sequence originates from an adult woman with Graves' disease, either hyperthyroidism or ophthalmopathy (not recorded which). The gene calls are TRBV2 and TRBJ1-5; maybe TRBD1 (6 bases). Sample: peripheral blood or thyroid tissue (not recorded which). As DNA, the CDR3 is TGTGCCAGCACAGGGACACACAATCAGCCCCAGCATTTT. Amino acid sequence: CASTGTHNQPQHF. Supplemented by reference TRBV2 and TRBJ1-5, the full variable domain reads EPEVTQTPSHQVTQMGQEVILRCVPISNHLYFYWYRQILGQKVEFLVSFYNNEISEKSEIFDDQFSVERPDGSNFTLKIRSTKLEDSAMYFCASTGTHNQPQHFGDGTRLSIL.